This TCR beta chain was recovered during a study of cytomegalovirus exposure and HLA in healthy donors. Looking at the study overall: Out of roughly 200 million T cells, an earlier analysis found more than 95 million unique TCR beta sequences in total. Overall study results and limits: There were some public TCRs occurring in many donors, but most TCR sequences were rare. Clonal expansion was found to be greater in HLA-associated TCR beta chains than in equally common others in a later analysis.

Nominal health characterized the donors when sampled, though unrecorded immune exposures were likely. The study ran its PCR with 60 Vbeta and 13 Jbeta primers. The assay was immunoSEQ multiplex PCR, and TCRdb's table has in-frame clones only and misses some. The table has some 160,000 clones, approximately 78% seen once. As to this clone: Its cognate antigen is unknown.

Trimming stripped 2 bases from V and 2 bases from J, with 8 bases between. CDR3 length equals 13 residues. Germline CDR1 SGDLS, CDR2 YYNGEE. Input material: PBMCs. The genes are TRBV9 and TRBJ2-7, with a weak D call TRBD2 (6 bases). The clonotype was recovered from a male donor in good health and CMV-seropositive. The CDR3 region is CASSVGGTYEQYF. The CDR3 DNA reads TGTGCCAGCAGCGTCGGCGGGACCTACGAGCAGTACTTC. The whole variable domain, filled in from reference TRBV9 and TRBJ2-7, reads DSGVTQTPKHLITATGQRVTLRCSPRSGDLSVYWYQQSLDQGLQFLIQYYNGEERAKGNILERFSAQQFPDLHSELNLSSLELGDSALYFCASSVGGTYEQYFGPGTRLTVT.